This T cell receptor beta chain is from a study of technical replicates of blood from a handful of donors. The junction had 20 bases not matched to a gene; V was cut back by 7 bases and J by 4 bases. This CDR3 is built from 19 residues. CDR1 is SSHAT, CDR2 FNYEAQ, per germline (reference sequence). TCRdb's copy holds only in-frame clones and misses some; the assay was immunoSEQ multiplex PCR. Seen here are tens of thousands of clones, 80% to 95% observed once, and the top ten hold 0.4% to 0.5%. The rearrangement joins TRBV7-7 to TRBJ2-3; 10 positions match TRBD1. The specimen sequenced was T cells isolated from PBMCs. The clonotype was recovered from a human donor in good health. CDR3 sequence: CASTSRLGPGQGRADTQYF. As DNA, the CDR3 is TGTGCCAGCACCTCTAGATTAGGTCCGGGACAGGGGAGAGCAGATACGCAGTATTTT. Drawing the rest from reference TRBV7-7 and TRBJ2-3, the complete variable domain is GAGVSQSPRYKVTKRGQDVTLRCDPISSHATLYWYQQALGQGPEFLTYFNYEAQPDKSGLPSDRFSAERPEGSISTLTIQRTEQRDSAMYRCASTSRLGPGQGRADTQYFGPGTRLTVL.